This T cell receptor beta chain was retrieved from a study of T cells in Graves' hyperthyroidism and ophthalmopathy. General observations from the study: Most expanded thyroid clonotypes above 0.001 also appeared in blood.

TCR beta CDR3 region amplification was performed from RNA transcripts. HTBI primers drove first-round RT-PCR of the TCR CDR3. TCRdb recomputed calls from the multiplex PCR reads with MiXCR, one row per CDR3 protein. The sample records about 280,000 distinct CDR3 sequences, less than 30% being singletons. This clonotype occurred many times. Its matching antigen is unknown. The sample consisted of blood. The receptor's source is a man between 40 and 49 years old with Graves' hyperthyroidism that later progressed to Graves' ophthalmopathy.

The CDR3 is CASSQGLAETQYF. CDR3 bases: TGTGCCAGCAGCCAAGGACTAGCGGAGACCCAGTACTTC. V is TRBV14 and J is TRBJ2-5; 8 bases map to TRBD2. The CDR3 spans 13 residues. With 1 base clipped from V and 5 bases from J, the junction kept 0 bases outside the gene matches. Per germline, CDR1 SGHDN and CDR2 FVKESK. The full variable domain, in which reference TRBV14 and TRBJ2-5 provide the parts outside the CDR3, is EAGVTQFPSHSVIEKGQTVTLRCDPISGHDNLYWYRRVMGKEIKFLLHFVKESKQDESGMPNNRFLAERTGGTYSTLKVQPAELEDSGVYFCASSQGLAETQYFGPGTRLLVL.